The rows below give T cell receptor beta chains drawn from one sample of a study of blood T cell repertoires in COVID-19. Assay used: immunoSEQ multiplex PCR; TCRdb lists only in-frame clones, some missing. The top ten clones hold about 0.84% of a sample with about 110,000 clones, less than 75% of them seen once. The sample was peripheral blood. The receptors stem from a human donor with acute or convalescent COVID-19. The donor label of this sample is uncertain. Both conserved end residues are part of each CDR3. D genes are given only for firm matches. Only part of the rows carry a size: once, few, many, or a class if the clone is expanded.

CDR3aa	CDR3nt	v_gene	abundance	j_gene	d_gene
CASSDMDSLNTEAFF	TGTGCCAGCAGTGATATGGACAGTCTGAACACTGAAGCTTTCTTT	TRBV6-1	-	TRBJ1-1	-
CASRGQSNTGELFF	TGTGCCAGCAGGGGACAGTCGAACACCGGGGAGCTGTTTTTT	TRBV2	-	TRBJ2-2	TRBD1
CASSPVGRGHYGYTF	TGTGCCAGCAGCCCAGTGGGGCGGGGGCACTATGGCTACACCTTC	TRBV11-2	few	TRBJ1-2	-
CASSRTGGAGTQYF	TGTGCCAGCAGCAGAACAGGGGGCGCAGGTACGCAGTATTTT	TRBV7-9	-	TRBJ2-3	TRBD1
CASSKEGGANYGYTF	TGTGCCAGCAGCAAAGAGGGGGGGGCTAACTATGGCTACACCTTC	TRBV21-1	few	TRBJ1-2	-
CASSSGGEGVGYTF	TGTGCCAGCAGCTCCGGAGGTGAGGGAGTCGGCTACACCTTC	TRBV7-3	-	TRBJ1-2	-
CASSVGTSGHQETQYF	TGTGCCAGCAGCGTAGGGACTAGCGGCCACCAAGAGACCCAGTACTTC	TRBV9	-	TRBJ2-5	TRBD2
CASSSIQWGGLEATDTQYF	TGTGCCAGCAGCAGCATTCAGTGGGGGGGCCTTGAAGCCACAGATACGCAGTATTTT	TRBV2	once	TRBJ2-3	-
CASSLQGGNNEQFF	TGTGCCAGCAGCTTACAGGGCGGCAACAATGAGCAGTTCTTC	TRBV5-4	-	TRBJ2-1	-
CASSLLAESEKLFF	TGCGCCAGCAGCTTGTTAGCCGAGTCTGAAAAACTGTTTTTT	TRBV5-1	-	TRBJ1-4	-
CASRGDVNSPLHF	TGTGCGAGCCGGGGGGACGTTAATTCACCCCTCCACTTT	TRBV2	-	TRBJ1-6	-
CASSLDPWTGLSTDTQYF	TGTGCCAGCAGCTTAGATCCCTGGACAGGGTTGAGCACAGATACGCAGTATTTT	TRBV7-8	-	TRBJ2-3	TRBD1
CAWSAKGRTVNQPQHF	TGTGCCTGGAGTGCAAAAGGGAGGACGGTCAATCAGCCCCAGCATTTT	TRBV30	many	TRBJ1-5	-
CASSITSNTEAFF	TGTGCCAGTAGTATTACAAGTAACACTGAAGCTTTCTTT	TRBV19	-	TRBJ1-1	-
CASSSSPWGAGANVLTF	TGTGCCAGCAGCTCATCCCCCTGGGGCGCTGGGGCCAACGTCCTGACTTTC	TRBV11-2	-	TRBJ2-6	-
CASSGLAGGRQETQYF	TGTGCCAGCAGCGGTCTAGCGGGGGGGCGCCAAGAGACCCAGTACTTC	TRBV9	-	TRBJ2-5	TRBD2
CASSPERGRIGELFF	TGTGCCAGCTCACCAGAACGGGGAAGAATCGGGGAGCTGTTTTTT	TRBV18	-	TRBJ2-2	-
CASSTRTGSTDTQYF	TGTGCCAGCAGCACCCGGACAGGAAGCACAGATACGCAGTATTTT	TRBV13	-	TRBJ2-3	TRBD1
CASSPNMGSWEKLFF	TGTGCCAGCAGCCCGAATATGGGGAGTTGGGAAAAACTGTTTTTT	TRBV7-2	few	TRBJ1-4	-
CASRMDGTGPDTQYF	TGTGCCAGCAGGATGGACGGGACAGGCCCAGATACGCAGTATTTT	TRBV6-5	-	TRBJ2-3	TRBD1
CASRLALSYNEQFF	TGTGCCAGCAGACTAGCGCTCTCCTACAATGAGCAGTTCTTC	TRBV6-5	-	TRBJ2-1	TRBD2
CASSLRAGPRTDTQYF	TGTGCCAGCAGCTTGCGGGCGGGTCCTCGCACAGATACGCAGTATTTT	TRBV5-5	once	TRBJ2-3	-
CASRGLGVGQETQYF	TGTGCCAGCAGAGGTCTCGGGGTCGGGCAAGAGACCCAGTACTTC	TRBV27	-	TRBJ2-5	-
CASSQDMGLAGGQETQYF	TGCGCCAGCAGCCAAGATATGGGACTAGCGGGGGGGCAAGAGACCCAGTACTTC	TRBV4-1	-	TRBJ2-5	TRBD2
CASSSRDSFYNEQFF	TGTGCCAGCAGTTCCCGGGACAGCTTCTACAATGAGCAGTTCTTC	TRBV28	-	TRBJ2-1	TRBD1
CASSSHIGGGDASGANVLTF	TGTGCCAGCAGTTCGCACATAGGTGGGGGGGACGCCTCTGGGGCCAACGTCCTGACTTTC	TRBV28	-	TRBJ2-6	TRBD2
CASSSRTGGGYNEQFF	TGTGCCAGCAGCTCCAGAACGGGGGGCGGCTACAATGAGCAGTTCTTC	TRBV3-1/TRBV3-2	once	TRBJ2-1	-
CASSNPRDRGPYGYTF	TGTGCCAGTTCAAACCCTCGGGACAGGGGCCCTTATGGCTACACCTTC	TRBV18	-	TRBJ1-2	TRBD1
CASSIRPSGESIYSDTQYF	TGTGCCAGTAGTATCAGGCCTAGCGGGGAGTCCATATATTCAGATACGCAGTATTTT	TRBV19	-	TRBJ2-3	TRBD2
CASSIRARRNQPQHF	TGTGCCAGTAGTATCCGCGCGCGGCGCAATCAGCCCCAGCATTTT	TRBV19	-	TRBJ1-5	-
CSASTGSDTEAFF	TGCAGTGCTAGTACAGGGAGTGACACTGAAGCTTTCTTT	TRBV20-1	few	TRBJ1-1	-
CSVGGTGPYNEQFF	TGCAGCGTTGGAGGGACAGGCCCTTACAATGAGCAGTTCTTC	TRBV29-1	few	TRBJ2-1	TRBD1
CASSEKGIVQETQYF	TGTGCCAGCAGTGAAAAGGGGATTGTGCAAGAGACCCAGTACTTC	TRBV2	-	TRBJ2-5	-
CASSLYTSEDNEQFF	TGTGCCAGCAGCTTATACACTAGCGAAGACAATGAGCAGTTCTTC	TRBV11-2	once	TRBJ2-1	TRBD2
CASSRSGVQETQYF	TGTGCCAGCAGCCGTAGCGGGGTCCAAGAGACCCAGTACTTC	TRBV2	-	TRBJ2-5	TRBD2
CAWSPTGGGETQYF	TGTGCCTGGAGTCCAACAGGGGGCGGAGAGACCCAGTACTTC	TRBV30	-	TRBJ2-5	TRBD1
CASTGTTNNYEQYF	TGTGCCAGCACAGGGACCACCAACAACTACGAGCAGTACTTC	TRBV10-3	-	TRBJ2-7	-